These T cell receptor beta chains were read from a single sample in a study of somatic mutations in cytotoxic T cells in rheumatoid arthritis. Only in-frame clones appear in the TCRdb table, and some are missing; sequencing was by immunoSEQ multiplex PCR. Counted here are approximately 13,000 clones, about 68% occurring once; the ten biggest clones make up 28%. Material: CD8+ T cells sorted from blood. These receptors all come from an adult with rheumatoid arthritis. Each CDR3 is given with its conserved first and last residue. A D gene is named only where the DNA matches it firmly. Where a row states a size, it is once, few, many or the class of an expanded clone; other rows omit it.

J | D | V | size | DNA | CDR3
TRBJ2-2 | TRBD1 | TRBV19 | - | TGTGCCAGTAGTACGCAAGACAGGGCCCTTCCGAACACCGGGGAGCTGTTTTTT | CASSTQDRALPNTGELFF
TRBJ2-7 | - | TRBV28 | - | TGTGCCAGCAGTTCTCCGGGCCTTAGGCTCCTCGAGCAGTACTTC | CASSSPGLRLLEQYF
TRBJ1-1 | - | TRBV7-9 | - | TGTGCCAGCAGCCCACCCGGGACTGAAGCTTTCTTT | CASSPPGTEAFF
TRBJ2-1 | - | TRBV11-2 | - | TGTGCCAGCAGCTTAGGGTTAGGAGAGCAGTTCTTC | CASSLGLGEQFF
TRBJ2-7 | - | TRBV7-6 | - | TGTGCCAGCAGCCTCGGGGGGCACTCCTACGAGCAGTACTTC | CASSLGGHSYEQYF
TRBJ2-1 | TRBD2 | TRBV19 | - | TGTGCCAGTACTATAGCGGGGGGCCTATACAATGAGCAGTTCTTC | CASTIAGGLYNEQFF
TRBJ2-2 | - | TRBV9 | - | TGTGCCAGCGGACACACCGGGGAGCTGTTTTTT | CASGHTGELFF
TRBJ1-6 | TRBD1 | TRBV7-9 | few | TGTGCCAGCAGCGATTCCGGGACAGGGGGTTTTTCACCCCTCCACTTT | CASSDSGTGGFSPLHF
TRBJ1-1 | - | TRBV7-9 | - | TGTGCCAGCAGCTTAAGTGGGGGTGAGAACACTGAAGCTTTCTTT | CASSLSGGENTEAFF
TRBJ2-5 | TRBD1 | TRBV5-6 | - | TGTGCCAGCAGCTTGGGAGGGGGCGCTTGGGAGACCCAGTACTTC | CASSLGGGAWETQYF
TRBJ2-5 | - | TRBV28 | - | TGTGCCAGCAGTTTCCCAACAGAAAAGGGGGGAGAGACCCAGTACTTC | CASSFPTEKGGETQYF
TRBJ1-6 | - | TRBV27 | - | TGTGCCAGCAGCCCCCCAGGTTCACCCCTCCACTTT | CASSPPGSPLHF
TRBJ2-1 | - | TRBV2 | once | TGTGCCAGCAGTGCCGCCAACAGGATGAATGAGCAGTTCTTC | CASSAANRMNEQFF
TRBJ1-5 | - | TRBV27 | few | TGTGCCAGCAGCTTAGGGGGTAGCAATCAGCCCCAGCATTTT | CASSLGGSNQPQHF